The 27 T cell receptor beta chains given below trace back to one sample, sequenced in a study of early stage breast cancer tumors. Data came from immunoSEQ multiplex PCR; TCRdb stores just in-frame clones and leaves some out. Here the sample spans 39,000 or so clones, about 78% being singletons. The sequencing input was blood. The receptor set was obtained from a person between 50 and 60 years old with breast cancer.

V usage is TRBV5-1 and J usage is TRBJ1-4; TRBD1 matches at 10 bases. The CDR3 length is 15 residues. The V segment lost 7 bases and the J segment 7 bases; nucleotides outside the gene matches: 10. Per germline, CDR1 SGHRS and CDR2 YFSETQ. The CDR3 region has the DNA TGCGCCAGCCGGGACAGGGGTGATTTTAGTGAAAAACTGTTTTTT. Its protein is CASRDRGDFSEKLFF.

The sample holds a few counts of this clone. The chain combines TRBV5-1 with TRBJ2-2, with TRBD2 matching over 10 bases. Trimming took 7 bases from V and 4 from J; bases not matched to a gene: 10. Looked up from germline, CDR1 is SGHRS and CDR2 is YFSETQ. The CDR3 runs to 16 residues. This chain's CDR3 is CASAKTSGLSTGELFF. As DNA, the CDR3 is TGCGCCAGCGCAAAGACTAGCGGGCTATCCACCGGGGAGCTGTTTTTT.

The table lists this clone with a few counts. The V and J genes are TRBV2 and TRBJ1-5, with D perhaps matching TRBD1 (6 bases). Trimming shortened V by 8 bases and J by 6 bases, and 14 bases separated the two germline ends. Germline-derived CDR1 and CDR2 are SNHLY and FYNNEI. This CDR3 contains 13 residues. The CDR3 loop reads CASGRGDGQPQHF. CDR3 DNA: TGTGCCAGCGGCAGGGGTGACGGTCAGCCCCAGCATTTT.

The rearrangement uses TRBV6-5 and TRBJ2-3, with 11 bases lining up with TRBD2. Germline values: CDR1 MNHEY, CDR2 SVGAGI. The CDR3 totals 15 residues. The J segment lost 0 bases and the V segment lost 6 bases, leaving 2 bases of the junction unmatched. The CDR3 coding sequence is TGTGCCAGCAGGACTAGCGGGGATAGCACAGATACGCAGTATTTT. This sequence encodes CASRTSGDSTDTQYF.

This clone appeared a single time. The chain joins TRBV13 to TRBJ2-7; 10 bases line up with TRBD1. The germline CDR1 and CDR2 sequences are PRHDT and FYEKMQ (reference sequence). CDR3 length equals 15 residues. J was trimmed by 5 bases and V by 5 bases; bases with no gene match: 9. The CDR3 nucleotides read TGTGCCAGCAGCCGATCCGGGACAGGGGCCCACGAGCAGTACTTC. It encodes CASSRSGTGAHEQYF.

The V and J genes are TRBV4-3 and TRBJ2-1; perhaps TRBD2 as D (7 bases). The germline gives CDR1 LGHNA, CDR2 YSLEER. The CDR3 runs 16 residues. The V gene lost 1 base and the J gene lost 9 bases, with 19 bases spanning the gap. This CDR3 reads CASSQGGAGVLGEQFF. The CDR3 nucleotides read TGCGCCAGCAGCCAAGGGGGGGCGGGGGTCCTCGGTGAGCAGTTCTTC.

V is TRBV7-8 and J is TRBJ2-1; 8 nucleotides match TRBD2. Germline V CDR1 and CDR2: SGHVS, FQNEAQ. V lost 1 base to trimming and J lost 13 bases; unmatched junction nucleotides: 9. The CDR3 sequence is 14 residues long. The CDR3 bases are TGTGCCAGCAGCTTAGGGGAAGCCGGGACTAGTCAGTTCTTC. As protein: CASSLGEAGTSQFF.

The chain couples TRBV9 to TRBJ2-3; D ambiguous. This CDR3 contains 13 residues. Between the trimmed V and J ends, which lost 0 bases and 4 bases, there was a span of 6 bases. Germline-derived CDR1 and CDR2 are SGDLS and YYNGEE. CDR3 DNA sequence: TGTGCCAGCAGCGTAGGGCTCCCAGATACGCAGTATTTT. Translated: CASSVGLPDTQYF.

The chain links TRBV7-2 to TRBJ2-7; maybe TRBD1 (5 bases). CDR3 length equals 15 residues. V lost 1 base to trimming and J lost 1 base, with 11 bases between them. Germline V gene lookup returns CDR1 SGHTA and CDR2 FQGNSA. The CDR3 DNA sequence: TGTGCCAGCAGCTTAGATGGCCCAGGGTCCTACGAGCAGTACTTC. It yields the protein CASSLDGPGSYEQYF.

This sequence joins TRBV28 and TRBJ1-5, with 9 bases fitting TRBD1. Germline lookup yields CDR1 MDHEN and CDR2 SYDVKM. The CDR3 is 16 residues long. The V gene end was trimmed by 6 bases and the J gene end by 5 bases; junction bases not matched to a gene: 11. This chain's CDR3 is CASRLQGAFSHQPQHF. CDR3 coding DNA: TGTGCCAGCAGACTACAGGGGGCGTTTAGTCATCAGCCCCAGCATTTT.

The rearrangement uses TRBV19 and TRBJ1-5; 9 bases agree with TRBD1. The germline CDR1 and CDR2 sequences are LNHDA and SQIVND (reference sequence). The CDR3 runs to 14 residues. The ends lost 4 bases at V and 4 bases at J; junction bases unmatched: 2. CDR3 residues: CASSTDRGNQPQHF. In DNA form, the CDR3 reads TGTGCCAGTAGTACGGACAGGGGAAATCAGCCCCAGCATTTT.

V and J are TRBV10-3 and TRBJ2-7; D is ambiguous. The CDR3 has 14 residues. CDR1 and CDR2 from the germline V gene are ENHRY and SYGVKD. The germline V and J ends were trimmed by 0 bases and 2 bases, with 8 bases remaining between them. The CDR3 bases are TGTGCCATCAGTGAGTCGGCTAGGCCCTACGAGCAGTACTTC. Residues: CAISESARPYEQYF.

This clone was detected only a few times. This sequence joins TRBV7-6 and TRBJ2-7; maybe TRBD1 (6 bases). The germline gives CDR1 SGHVS, CDR2 FNYEAQ. Trimming removed 2 bases from V and 2 bases from J, with 7 bases in between. The CDR3 runs to 13 residues. The CDR3 DNA reads as TGTGCCAGCAGCTTAAACAGGGCCTACGAGCAGTACTTC. Translated: CASSLNRAYEQYF.

The V call is TRBV11-2, the J call TRBJ2-5, with D perhaps TRBD2 (5 bases). The CDR3 totals 17 residues. The germline gives CDR1 SGHAT, CDR2 FQNNGV. Between the trimmed V and J ends, which lost 0 bases and 6 bases, there was a span of 20 bases. Here the CDR3 DNA reads TGTGCCAGCAGCTTAGATTTGGCGGGCCGCCTGGTAAAGACCCAGTACTTC. It encodes CASSLDLAGRLVKTQYF.

V gene TRBV5-4 combines with J gene TRBJ2-5; TRBD2 matches 11 bases. The CDR3 is 16 residues long. Trimming took 3 bases from V and 0 from J; bases not matched to a gene: 4. The germline V gene has CDR1 SGHNT and CDR2 YYREEE (reference sequence). The CDR3 bases are TGTGCCAGCAGCTCCCCTAGCGGGAGGTACCAAGAGACCCAGTACTTC. Protein product: CASSSPSGRYQETQYF.

The rearrangement uses TRBV10-2 and TRBJ2-7; TRBD2 aligns across 7 bases. This CDR3 contains 12 residues. Germline assignment: CDR1 WSHSY and CDR2 SAAADI. The ends lost 8 bases at V and 0 bases at J; junction bases unmatched: 1. The CDR3 region has the DNA TGCGCCAGCCAGCGGGACTCCTACGAGCAGTACTTC. Protein: CASQRDSYEQYF.

This chain links TRBV6-1 with TRBJ1-2; perhaps TRBD1 as D (6 bases). The CDR3 has 15 amino acids. Germline V gene lookup returns CDR1 MNHNS and CDR2 SASEGT. Trimming left V 6 bases short and J 4 bases short, with 18 bases between. The CDR3 reads CASSSSGETTYGYTF. The CDR3 DNA sequence: TGTGCCAGCAGCTCCTCAGGGGAAACGACCTATGGCTACACCTTC.

The V gene is TRBV6-1, the J gene TRBJ1-5, with 7 bases matching TRBD1. V lost 8 bases to trimming and J lost 3 bases; unmatched junction nucleotides: 4. Germline CDR1 is MNHNS and CDR2 is SASEGT. The CDR3 is 13 amino acids. CDR3 residues: CASVDRPNQPQHF. Here the CDR3 DNA reads TGTGCCAGCGTGGACAGGCCCAATCAGCCCCAGCATTTT.

The rearrangement uses TRBV25-1 and TRBJ1-1, with a possible D match to TRBD1 (5 bases). The ends were cut back, 3 bases at V and 8 bases at J, with 13 bases in the middle. CDR1 and CDR2 (germline): MGHDK, SYGVNS. The CDR3 covers 13 residues. The CDR3 loop reads CASSDRTGIEAFF. CDR3 DNA sequence: TGTGCCAGCAGTGACAGAACAGGTATAGAAGCTTTCTTT. The full variable domain, in which reference TRBV25-1 and TRBJ1-1 provide the parts outside the CDR3, is EADIYQTPRYLVIGTGKKITLECSQTMGHDKMYWYQQDPGMELHLIHYSYGVNSTEKGDLSSESTVSRIRTEHFPLTLESARPSHTSQYLCASSDRTGIEAFFGQGTRLTVV.

V is TRBV7-2 and J is TRBJ2-3, with D tentatively TRBD1 (5 bases). Trimming removed 5 bases at V and 2 bases at J, with 11 bases between. The V gene's germline CDR1 is SGHTA and CDR2 FQGNSA. CDR3 size: 14 residues. The CDR3 region is CASSVDSTTDTQYF. CDR3 nucleotides: TGTGCCAGCAGCGTAGACAGCACCACAGATACGCAGTATTTT.

This clone was detected only once. CDR3 region: CASSPGMGRQETQYF. The CDR3 coding sequence is TGTGCCAGCTCCCCCGGGATGGGTAGACAAGAGACCCAGTACTTC. V gene TRBV18 combines with J gene TRBJ2-5; D is perhaps TRBD2 (5 bases). CDR1 KGHSH and CDR2 LQKENI come from the germline V gene. V was clipped by 6 bases and J by 2 bases, with 16 bases between them. The CDR3 has 15 residues.

This clone was detected a few times. The chain is built from TRBV19 and TRBJ1-2, with TRBD1 matching over 7 bases. The germline V gene has CDR1 LNHDA and CDR2 SQIVND (reference sequence). The V gene end was trimmed by 5 bases and the J gene end by 5 bases; junction bases not matched to a gene: 5. There are 13 residues in the CDR3. CDR3 sequence (DNA): TGTGCCAGTAGTGCCGGGACAGTGTATGGCTACACCTTC. Amino acids: CASSAGTVYGYTF.

The chain is built from TRBV4-3 and TRBJ1-2; perhaps TRBD1 as D (6 bases). CDR3 length: 13 residues. V was pared by 0 bases and J by 7 bases, with 9 bases between. CDR1 is LGHNA, CDR2 YSLEER, per germline. CDR3 coding DNA: TGCGCCAGCAGCCAAGACAGGGGCGGTGGCTACACCTTC. It yields the protein CASSQDRGGGYTF.

The rearrangement joins TRBV7-9 to TRBJ2-7; 7 positions match TRBD2. The V gene's germline CDR1 is SEHNR and CDR2 FQNEAQ (reference sequence). CDR3 length equals 12 residues. With V trimmed by 5 bases and J by 4 bases, 2 bases remained unmatched. In DNA form, the CDR3 reads TGTGCCAGCAGCCCGCGGGAGTACGAGCAGTACTTC. It specifies CASSPREYEQYF.

This sequence joins TRBV18 and TRBJ1-2, with D unresolved. V dropped 0 bases and J dropped 4 bases, with 18 bases sitting between them. The CDR3 totals 17 residues. The germline V gene encodes CDR1 KGHSH and CDR2 LQKENI. The CDR3 DNA is TGTGCCAGCTCACCACCCTCTGGGGAGGGCTTTAGCTATGGCTACACCTTC. It specifies CASSPPSGEGFSYGYTF.

V usage is TRBV7-3 and J usage is TRBJ2-3; the D gene is possibly TRBD2 (5 bases). Germline CDR1 is SGHTA and CDR2 is FQGTGA. Trimming left V 1 base short and J 1 base short, with 15 bases between. The CDR3 contains 17 residues. In DNA form, the CDR3 reads TGTGCCAGCAGCTTAATTTATGAAGCGGACCGCACAGATACGCAGTATTTT. Residues: CASSLIYEADRTDTQYF.

The CDR3 is CASSAKQPSSTDTQYF. The CDR3 DNA reads TGTGCCAGCAGCGCGAAACAGCCGTCTAGCACAGATACGCAGTATTTT. The gene calls are TRBV9 and TRBJ2-3; no clear D gene. CDR3 length: 16 residues. Between the trimmed V and J ends, which lost 3 bases and 0 bases, there was a span of 14 bases. CDR1 is SGDLS and CDR2 is YYNGEE in the germline V gene.